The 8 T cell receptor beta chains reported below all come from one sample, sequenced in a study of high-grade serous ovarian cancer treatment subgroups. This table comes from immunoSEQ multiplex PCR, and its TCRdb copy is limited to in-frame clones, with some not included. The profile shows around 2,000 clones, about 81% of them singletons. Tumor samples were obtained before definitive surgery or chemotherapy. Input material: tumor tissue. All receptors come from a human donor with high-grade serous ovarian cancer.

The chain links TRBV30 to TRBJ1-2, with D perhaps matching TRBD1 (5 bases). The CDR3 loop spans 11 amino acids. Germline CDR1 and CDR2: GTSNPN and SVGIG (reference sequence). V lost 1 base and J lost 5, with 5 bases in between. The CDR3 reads CAWSGGYGYTF. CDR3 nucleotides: TGTGCCTGGAGTGGGGGGTATGGCTACACCTTC.

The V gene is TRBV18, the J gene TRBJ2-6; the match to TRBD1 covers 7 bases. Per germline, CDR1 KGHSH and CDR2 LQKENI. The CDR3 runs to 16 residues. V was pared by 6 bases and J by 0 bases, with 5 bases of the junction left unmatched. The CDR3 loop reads CASSSTGPSGANVLTF. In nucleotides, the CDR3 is TGTGCCAGCTCGTCGACAGGGCCCTCTGGGGCCAACGTCCTGACTTTC.

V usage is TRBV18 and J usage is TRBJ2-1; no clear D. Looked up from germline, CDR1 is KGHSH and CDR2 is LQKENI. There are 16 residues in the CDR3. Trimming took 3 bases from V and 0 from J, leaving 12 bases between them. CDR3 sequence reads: CASSPLSTSSYNEQFF. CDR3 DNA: TGTGCCAGCTCACCCCTAAGCACGAGCTCCTACAATGAGCAGTTCTTC.

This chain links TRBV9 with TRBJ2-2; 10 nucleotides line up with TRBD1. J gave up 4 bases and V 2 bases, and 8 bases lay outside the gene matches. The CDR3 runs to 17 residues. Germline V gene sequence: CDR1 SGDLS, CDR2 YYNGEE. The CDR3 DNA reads TGTGCCAGCAGCGTGGGACCGGACAGGGGGGCCACCGGGGAGCTGTTTTTT. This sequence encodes CASSVGPDRGATGELFF.

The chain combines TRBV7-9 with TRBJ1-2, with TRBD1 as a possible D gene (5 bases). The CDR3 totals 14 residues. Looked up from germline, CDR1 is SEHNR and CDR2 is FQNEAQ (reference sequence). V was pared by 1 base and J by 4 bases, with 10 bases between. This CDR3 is CASSLDGRAYGYTF. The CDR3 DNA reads TGTGCCAGCAGCTTAGACGGCAGGGCCTATGGCTACACCTTC.

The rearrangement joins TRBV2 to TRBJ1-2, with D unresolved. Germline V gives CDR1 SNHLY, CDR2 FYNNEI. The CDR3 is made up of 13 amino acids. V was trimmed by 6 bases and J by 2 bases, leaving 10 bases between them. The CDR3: CASSVGRNYGYTF. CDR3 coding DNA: TGTGCCAGCAGCGTAGGACGGAACTATGGCTACACCTTC.

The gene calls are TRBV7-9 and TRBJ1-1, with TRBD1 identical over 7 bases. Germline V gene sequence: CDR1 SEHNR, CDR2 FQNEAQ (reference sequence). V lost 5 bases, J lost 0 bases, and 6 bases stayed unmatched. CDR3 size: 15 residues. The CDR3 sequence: CASSPGRGVNTEAFF. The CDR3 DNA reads TGTGCCAGCAGCCCCGGCAGGGGGGTGAACACTGAAGCTTTCTTT.

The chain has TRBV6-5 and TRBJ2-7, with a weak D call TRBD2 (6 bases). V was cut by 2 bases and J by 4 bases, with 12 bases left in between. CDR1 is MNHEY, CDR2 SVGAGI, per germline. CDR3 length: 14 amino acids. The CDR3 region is CASSYGGGLYEQYF. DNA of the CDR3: TGTGCCAGCAGTTACGGAGGAGGGTTATACGAGCAGTACTTC.